This entry lists 27 T cell receptor beta chains sequenced from one sample in a study of blood T cell repertoires in COVID-19. Sequencing used immunoSEQ multiplex PCR; TCRdb keeps in-frame clones, though not all of them. The sample includes 210,000 or so clones, more than 80% seen only once; the top ten take roughly 3%. Sequencing was performed on peripheral blood. These receptors were collected from a man aged 25-45 years with COVID-19, enrolled during active disease.

The CDR3 DNA follows: TGTGCCAGCAGGACAGGGGGCTTGGACTATGGCTACACCTTC. Protein: CASRTGGLDYGYTF. The chain couples TRBV7-2 to TRBJ1-2; 10 bases match TRBD1. Per the germline V gene, CDR1 is SGHTA and CDR2 is FQGNSA. CDR3 length equals 14 residues. V was clipped by 6 bases and J by 3 bases; unmatched bases: 4.

This clone was observed once. This chain links TRBV9 with TRBJ1-2, with 8 positions matching TRBD1. With V trimmed by 4 bases and J by 7 bases, 12 bases remained unmatched. The germline gives CDR1 SGDLS, CDR2 YYNGEE. CDR3 length equals 15 residues. The CDR3 here is CASSPGQGRTFGYTF. The CDR3 DNA reads TGTGCCAGCAGCCCCGGACAGGGAAGAACGTTTGGCTACACCTTC.

J is TRBJ1-5 and V is TRBV7-2; D ambiguous. This CDR3 spans 13 amino acids. The V end lost 5 bases, the J end lost 5 bases, and 10 bases lay between the germline ends. The germline gives CDR1 SGHTA, CDR2 FQGNSA. CDR3 sequence reads: CASSPGVYQPQHF. CDR3 in DNA: TGTGCCAGCAGCCCCGGGGTATATCAGCCCCAGCATTTT.

The gene calls are TRBV7-3 and TRBJ2-5, with D uncertain. The CDR3 totals 13 residues. V lost 5 bases, J lost 8 bases, and 15 bases lay in between. Germline V gives CDR1 SGHTA, CDR2 FQGTGA. DNA for the CDR3: TGTGCCAGCAGCCCCCGCGGCAGCCGCACCCAGTACTTC. Protein product: CASSPRGSRTQYF.

J is TRBJ1-1 and V is TRBV4-3, with D possibly TRBD1 on 5 matching bases. Germline lookup yields CDR1 LGHNA and CDR2 YSLEER. Trimming cost V 1 base and J 0 bases, with 9 bases left between them. There are 15 residues in the CDR3. CDR3 in amino acids: CASSQGGGVNTEAFF. CDR3 DNA sequence: TGCGCCAGCAGCCAAGGAGGAGGGGTGAACACTGAAGCTTTCTTT.

The chain links TRBV6-1 to TRBJ1-2, with unresolved D. V lost 0 bases and J lost 4, with 15 bases in between. Germline loops: CDR1 MNHNS, CDR2 SASEGT. The CDR3 spans 16 residues. CDR3 sequence reads: CASSEARILTIYGYTF. The CDR3 DNA reads TGTGCCAGCAGTGAAGCGCGAATCCTTACTATCTATGGCTACACCTTC.

The chain has TRBV19 and TRBJ1-1, with no clear D. The CDR3 has 15 residues. Trimming removed 7 bases from V and 0 bases from J, with 15 bases in between. Germline V gene sequence: CDR1 LNHDA, CDR2 SQIVND (reference sequence). The CDR3 nucleotides read TGTGCCAGTATCCCGGGGAATATCATGAACACTGAAGCTTTCTTT. Translating gives CASIPGNIMNTEAFF.

This chain links TRBV28 with TRBJ1-1, with TRBD1 as a possible D gene (6 bases). The CDR3 is 14 amino acids. Germline V gives CDR1 MDHEN, CDR2 SYDVKM. Deletions cut 6 bases from V and 3 bases from J, with 14 bases between. CDR3 nucleotides: TGTGCCAGCAGGGGAGGGGGGACTGACACTGAAGCTTTCTTT. Encoded protein: CASRGGGTDTEAFF.

The genes are TRBV7-3 and TRBJ2-1; 13 bases fit TRBD2. Losses at the gene ends were 4 bases for V and 0 bases for J; bases not matched to a gene: 6. The CDR3 is 18 residues long. Per germline, CDR1 SGHTA and CDR2 FQGTGA. The CDR3 loop is CASSSGLAGKSSYNEQFF. In DNA form, the CDR3 reads TGTGCCAGCAGCTCGGGACTAGCGGGAAAATCCTCCTACAATGAGCAGTTCTTC.

This clone was observed a few times. The chain links TRBV28 to TRBJ1-6; 8 nucleotides align to TRBD1. Trimming removed 4 bases from V and 14 bases from J; junction bases left unmatched: 10. The CDR3 is made up of 14 amino acids. Germline CDR1 and CDR2: MDHEN and SYDVKM. CDR3 sequence: CASSSWTGPGALHF. DNA for the CDR3: TGTGCCAGCAGTTCTTGGACAGGGCCGGGGGCCCTCCACTTT.

The DNA of the CDR3 is TGTGCCAGCAGCGTAAAGGGATTGGGGGGTAGAGTAACCGGGGAGCTGTTTTTT. Its translation: CASSVKGLGGRVTGELFF. V gene TRBV9 combines with J gene TRBJ2-2; TRBD2 is a possible D gene (6 bases). Germline lookup yields CDR1 SGDLS and CDR2 YYNGEE. V was clipped by 1 base and J by 5 bases, with 21 bases between them. The CDR3 contains 18 residues.

The chain employs TRBV4-2 and TRBJ2-1, with a weak D call TRBD1 (5 bases). CDR1 is LGHNA and CDR2 is YNFKEQ in the germline V gene. This CDR3 contains 16 residues. Trimming took off 0 bases at V and 4 bases at J, with 13 bases between the two ends. The CDR3 nucleotides read TGTGCCAGCAGCCAAGATCAGGGTGGAAGATACAATGAGCAGTTCTTC. It codes for CASSQDQGGRYNEQFF.

The V and J genes are TRBV10-3 and TRBJ2-7; 7 bases match TRBD1. Germline V gives CDR1 ENHRY, CDR2 SYGVKD. This CDR3 is 14 amino acids long. Unmatched junction bases numbered 6, after V lost 6 bases and J lost 1 base. The CDR3 DNA follows: TGTGCCATCAGGGGGGACAGTTCTTCCTACGAGCAGTACTTC. This translates into CAIRGDSSSYEQYF.

The chain couples TRBV10-3 to TRBJ2-1; TRBD2 might be the D (6 bases). Germline CDR1 is ENHRY and CDR2 is SYGVKD. The germline V and J ends were trimmed by 5 bases and 10 bases, with 18 bases remaining between them. CDR3 length: 14 residues. CDR3: CAISPWGNREEQFF. DNA of the CDR3: TGTGCCATCAGTCCCTGGGGGAACCGGGAGGAGCAGTTCTTC.

This rearrangement joins TRBV6-5 to TRBJ2-1, with TRBD2 as a possible D gene (6 bases). This CDR3 contains 14 residues. CDR1 is MNHEY and CDR2 is SVGAGI in the germline V gene. The V gene lost 6 bases and the J gene lost 4 bases, with 13 bases spanning the gap. This chain's CDR3 is CASSVGRGYNEQFF. The CDR3 DNA follows: TGTGCCAGCAGCGTCGGGCGGGGTTACAATGAGCAGTTCTTC.

The chain couples TRBV3-1 (or the pseudogene TRBV3-2) to TRBJ2-1; TRBD2 matches at 11 bases. Trimming at V came to 0 bases and at J to 2 bases, leaving 12 bases not matched to a gene. Germline CDR1 LGHDT, CDR2 YNNKEL (reference sequence). The CDR3 has 20 amino acids. Here the CDR3 reads CASSQETTTSGRVTYNEQFF. For the CDR3, the DNA is TGTGCCAGCAGCCAAGAAACCACAACTAGCGGGAGAGTAACCTACAATGAGCAGTTCTTC.

The V call is TRBV19, the J call TRBJ1-2; D is ambiguous. The CDR3 runs 14 residues. V lost 3 bases and J 4 bases, leaving 12 bases between the germline ends. Germline V gene data show CDR1 as LNHDA and CDR2 as SQIVND (reference sequence). The CDR3 sequence is CASSIQEGGYGYTF. CDR3 in DNA: TGTGCCAGTAGTATTCAGGAGGGAGGCTATGGCTACACCTTC.

This CDR3 reads CSVESRETQYF. The CDR3 DNA sequence: TGCAGCGTTGAATCCCGGGAGACCCAGTACTTC. This rearrangement joins TRBV29-1 to TRBJ2-5; D unclear. The ends were cut back, 2 bases at V and 5 bases at J, with 6 bases in the middle. Germline V gene lookup returns CDR1 SQVTM and CDR2 ANQGSEA. This CDR3 has 11 amino acids. The whole variable domain, remainder taken from reference TRBV29-1 and TRBJ2-5, is SAVISQKPSRDICQRGTSLTIQCQVDSQVTMMFWYRQQPGQSLTLIATANQGSEATYESGFVIDKFPISRPNLTFSTLTVSNMSPEDSSIYLCSVESRETQYFGPGTRLLVL.

In its sample, this clone was seen once. The chain couples TRBV24-1 to TRBJ2-1; TRBD1 might be the D (6 bases). The CDR3 has 15 residues. The germline CDR1 and CDR2 sequences are KGHDR and SFDVKD. Trimming left V 3 bases short and J 5 bases short, with 13 bases between. The CDR3 DNA sequence: TGTGCCACCAGTGATCGGACAGACCCTAACAATGAGCAGTTCTTC. Amino acid sequence: CATSDRTDPNNEQFF.

The gene calls are TRBV2 and TRBJ2-7, with a tentative D call TRBD2 (6 bases). Per germline, CDR1 SNHLY and CDR2 FYNNEI. The length of the CDR3 is 13 residues. The V gene lost 8 bases and the J gene lost 6 bases, with 17 bases spanning the gap. The CDR3 region has the DNA TGTGCCAGCGGCGGGATTTTGGAGGGCGAGCAGTACTTC. It encodes CASGGILEGEQYF.

The J gene is TRBJ1-2, the V gene TRBV27; 8 positions match TRBD1. This CDR3 is 13 amino acids long. Germline CDR1 is MNHEY and CDR2 is SMNVEV (reference sequence). Losses at the gene ends were 2 bases for V and 9 bases for J; bases not matched to a gene: 5. The chain's CDR3 is CASSLRDRRSYTF. CDR3 sequence (DNA): TGTGCCAGCAGTTTAAGGGACAGGAGGAGCTACACCTTC.

The sample holds a few counts of this clone. CDR3 coding DNA: TGTGCCAGCAGCTTAGCGGCCACACCTTATAGCAATCAGCCCCAGCATTTT. This encodes CASSLAATPYSNQPQHF. The chain has TRBV7-2 and TRBJ1-5, with D unresolved. V gave up 0 bases and J gave up 0 bases, with 12 bases separating them. This CDR3 has 17 residues. The germline gives CDR1 SGHTA, CDR2 FQGNSA.

In this sample, this clone turned up once. The V gene is TRBV5-4, the J gene TRBJ1-6, with 8 positions matching TRBD1. The CDR3 runs to 16 residues. V lost 4 bases, J lost 8 bases, and 11 bases stayed unmatched. CDR1 and CDR2 from the germline V gene are SGHNT and YYREEE (reference sequence). CDR3: CASSVPGGRGDSPLHF. The DNA for the CDR3 is TGTGCCAGCAGCGTCCCAGGGGGCAGGGGCGATTCACCCCTCCACTTT.

The rearrangement joins TRBV5-6 to TRBJ1-2; 9 bases line up with TRBD1. The V and J ends lost 4 bases and 2 bases, in that order; junction bases with no gene match: 6. Germline V gives CDR1 SGHDT, CDR2 YYEEEE. This CDR3 has 15 amino acids. CDR3 DNA: TGTGCCAGCAGCCGGACAGGGGCCGTAAACTATGGCTACACCTTC. The encoded protein is CASSRTGAVNYGYTF.

The chain uses TRBV14 and TRBJ2-1, with TRBD2 matching 13 bases. CDR1 SGHDN and CDR2 FVKESK come from the germline V gene. This CDR3 is 16 amino acids long. The V gene end was trimmed by 4 bases and the J gene end by 2 bases; junction bases not matched to a gene: 2. DNA for the CDR3: TGTGCCAGCAGCCCGGGGACTAGCGGGGCCTACAATGAGCAGTTCTTC. This codes for CASSPGTSGAYNEQFF.

This sequence joins TRBV4-2 and TRBJ1-2; TRBD1 matches 11 bases. The CDR3 has 15 amino acids. Germline V gene lookup returns CDR1 LGHNA and CDR2 YNFKEQ. V lost 2 bases to trimming and J lost 7 bases; unmatched junction nucleotides: 6. The CDR3 spells CASSQMDRGPSGYTF. The DNA for the CDR3 is TGTGCCAGCAGCCAAATGGACAGGGGGCCTTCTGGCTACACCTTC.

The V and J genes are TRBV2 and TRBJ2-5, with 9 bases lining up with TRBD1. CDR3 length: 15 amino acids. The J segment lost 5 bases and the V segment lost 6 bases, leaving 10 bases of the junction unmatched. Looked up from germline, CDR1 is SNHLY and CDR2 is FYNNEI. This chain's CDR3 is CASRNRDRAGETQYF. In DNA form, the CDR3 reads TGTGCCAGCAGAAACCGGGACAGGGCTGGGGAGACCCAGTACTTC.